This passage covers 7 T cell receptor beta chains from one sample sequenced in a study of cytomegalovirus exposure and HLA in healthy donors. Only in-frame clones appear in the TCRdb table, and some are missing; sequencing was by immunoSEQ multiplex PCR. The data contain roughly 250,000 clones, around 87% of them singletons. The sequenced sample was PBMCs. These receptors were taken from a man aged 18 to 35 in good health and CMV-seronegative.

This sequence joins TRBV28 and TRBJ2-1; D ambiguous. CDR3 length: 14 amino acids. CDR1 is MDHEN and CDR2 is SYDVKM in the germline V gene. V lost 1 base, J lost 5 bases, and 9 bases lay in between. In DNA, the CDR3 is TGTGCCAGCAGTTTATCCTTCCTTGACAATGAGCAGTTCTTC. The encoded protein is CASSLSFLDNEQFF.

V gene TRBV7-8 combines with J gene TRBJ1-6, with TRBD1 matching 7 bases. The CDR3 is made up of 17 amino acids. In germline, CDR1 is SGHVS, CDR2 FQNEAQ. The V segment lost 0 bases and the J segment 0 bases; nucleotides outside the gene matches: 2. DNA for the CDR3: TGTGCCAGCAGCTTAGCGGGACAGAACTCCTATAATTCACCCCTCCACTTT. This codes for CASSLAGQNSYNSPLHF. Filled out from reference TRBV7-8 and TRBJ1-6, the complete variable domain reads GAGVSQSPRYKVAKRGQDVALRCDPISGHVSLFWYQQALGQGPEFLTYFQNEAQLDKSGLPSDRFFAERPEGSVSTLKIQRTQQEDSAVYLCASSLAGQNSYNSPLHFGNGTRLTVT.

The CDR3 here is CASSLLAGGSYEQYF. The CDR3 DNA sequence: TGCGCCAGCAGCTTGCTAGCGGGGGGCTCCTACGAGCAGTACTTC. V gene TRBV5-1 combines with J gene TRBJ2-7; the match to TRBD2 covers 11 bases. Per the germline V gene, CDR1 is SGHRS and CDR2 is YFSETQ. V lost 1 base to trimming and J lost 0 bases; unmatched junction nucleotides: 0. This CDR3 contains 15 residues.

DNA for the CDR3: TGTGCCAGCAGCAACGGGGGAGACTATGGCTACACCTTC. It codes for CASSNGGDYGYTF. The rearrangement uses TRBV7-9 and TRBJ1-2; possibly TRBD1 for D (5 bases). The V end lost 5 bases, the J end lost 3 bases, and 10 bases lay between the germline ends. The CDR3 has 13 amino acids. CDR1 is SEHNR, CDR2 FQNEAQ, per germline (reference sequence).

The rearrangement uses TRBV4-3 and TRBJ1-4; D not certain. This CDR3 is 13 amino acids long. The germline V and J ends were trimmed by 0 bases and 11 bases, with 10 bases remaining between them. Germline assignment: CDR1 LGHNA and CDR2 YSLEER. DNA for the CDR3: TGCGCCAGCAGCCAAGATGAGGCAGAGAAACTGTTTTTT. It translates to CASSQDEAEKLFF.

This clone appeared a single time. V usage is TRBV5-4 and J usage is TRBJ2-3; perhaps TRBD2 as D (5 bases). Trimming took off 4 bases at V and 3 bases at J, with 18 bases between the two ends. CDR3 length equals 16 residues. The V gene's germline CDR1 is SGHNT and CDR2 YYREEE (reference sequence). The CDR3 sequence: CASSLDSPVGTDTQYF. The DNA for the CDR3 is TGTGCCAGCAGCCTGGACTCACCCGTCGGGACAGATACGCAGTATTTT.

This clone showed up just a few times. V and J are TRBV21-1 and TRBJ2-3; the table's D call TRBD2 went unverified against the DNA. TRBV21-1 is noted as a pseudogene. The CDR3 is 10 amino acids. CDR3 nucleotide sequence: TGTGCCAGGTCCCCCGGTCCGCAGTATTTT. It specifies CARSPGPQYF.